The source of this TCR beta chain is a study of T cell repertoires in cytomegalovirus infection (dated by TCRdb to the late 2010s). Regarding the study in general: Peptide stimulations targeted recently identified HLA-C-restricted CMV epitopes, whose presentation resists viral immunomodulation, together with well-studied HLA-B-restricted epitopes. The HLA type of each donor mattered for the analysis, because public TCR beta signatures pointed to carriage of CMV infection along with the matching HLA type. Study-wide conclusions, independent of this receptor: The ex vivo response was dominated by HLA-C-restricted CMV-specific TCR beta clonotypes, which also provided the single most frequent clonotype in two of eight donors. In both this cohort and an independent cohort of some 370 donors, the cumulative frequency of public TCR beta family members distinguished carriers of CMV infection plus the relevant HLA type.

CDR1 and CDR2, looked up from the germline V gene (reference sequence), are SGHKS and YYEKEE. Measured from the cysteine to the phenylalanine, the CDR3 is 15 residues long. Only CDR3 DNA remains: 45 bases, in frame from the first base. The trim is 5 bases for V and 3 bases for J, with a gap of 16 bases between the germline ends. Regarding this clonotype: The antigen it binds to is not known. The sample holds no much larger clone one base away, and base qualities are not on file.

The treatment or condition label, as the study defines it: in vitro stimulation with specific CMV peptide epitopes to enrich CMV-specific T cells. TCRdb records Illumina HiSeq 1500 as the sequencer. Using fastp at Q25 and MiXCR, TCRdb reprocessed the public reads and kept productive beta chains. Records with the same CDR3 protein are collapsed into one entry carrying the most frequent genes and DNA. The table for this sample lists roughly 920,000 distinct CDR3 sequences; 31% of them were counted only once. Over 10% of the sample belongs to the ten largest clones. This sequence originates from a human donor in good health (CMV status not recorded). Some clones in this sample may be carry-over from other donors' samples. Sample: cultured CD8+ T cells from PBMCs, taken from culture after CMV antigen stimulation. Rearrangement joined TRBV5-5 to TRBJ2-3, with the D gene not confidently named. For the CDR3, the sequence is CASRTFPLVTDTQYF. The DNA sequence is as follows: TGTGCCAGCAGGACCTTCCCCCTCGTAACAGATACGCAGTATTTT.